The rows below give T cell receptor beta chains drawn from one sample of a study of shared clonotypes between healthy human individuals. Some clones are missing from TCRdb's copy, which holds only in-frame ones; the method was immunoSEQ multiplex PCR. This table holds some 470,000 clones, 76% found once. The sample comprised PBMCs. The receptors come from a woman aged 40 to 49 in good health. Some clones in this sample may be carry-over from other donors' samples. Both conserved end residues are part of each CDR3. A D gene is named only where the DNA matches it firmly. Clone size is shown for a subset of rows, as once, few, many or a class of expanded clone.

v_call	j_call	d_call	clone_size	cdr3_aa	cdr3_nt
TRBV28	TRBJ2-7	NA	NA	CASSSPREQYF	TGTGCCAGCAGTTCCCCCCGCGAGCAGTACTTC
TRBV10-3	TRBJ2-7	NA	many	CAISDPTGGEQYF	TGTGCCATCAGTGACCCGACAGGTGGGGAGCAGTACTTC
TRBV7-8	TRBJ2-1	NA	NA	CASSLERLFNEQFF	TGTGCCAGCAGCTTAGAGCGTCTCTTCAATGAGCAGTTCTTC
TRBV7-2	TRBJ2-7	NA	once	CASSPDWSSYEQYF	TGTGCCAGCAGCCCCGACTGGAGCTCCTACGAGCAGTACTTC
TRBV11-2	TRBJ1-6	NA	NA	CASSIPSQFLSPLHF	TGTGCCAGCAGCATCCCGTCGCAGTTCCTTTCACCCCTCCACTTT
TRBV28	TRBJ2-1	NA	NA	CASSFTGVNEQFF	TGTGCCAGCAGTTTTACGGGAGTCAATGAGCAGTTCTTC
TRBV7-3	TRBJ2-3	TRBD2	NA	CASSLNPAGGPDTQYF	TGTGCCAGCAGCTTGAACCCAGCGGGAGGCCCGGATACGCAGTATTTT
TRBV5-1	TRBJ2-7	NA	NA	CASSFSGNSYEQYF	TGCGCCAGCAGCTTTAGTGGAAACTCCTACGAGCAGTACTTC
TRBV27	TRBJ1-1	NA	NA	CASSLYQAGTEAFF	TGTGCCAGCAGTTTATACCAGGCAGGCACTGAAGCTTTCTTT
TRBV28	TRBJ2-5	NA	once	CASSLVAVGGETQYF	TGTGCCAGCAGTCTCGTAGCGGTAGGAGGGGAGACCCAGTACTTC